This TCR beta chain appears in the sequencing data of a study of T cells in Graves' hyperthyroidism and ophthalmopathy. Study outcomes and limitations: In simple terms, a model built on 13 V-J features told ophthalmopathy apart from stable hyperthyroidism. A median approximately 6.8 months before onset, the model predicted ophthalmopathy.

Uncontrolled infection, other autoimmune disease, pregnancy or lactation led to exclusion. Blood from later-ophthalmopathy patients was taken at first hyperthyroidism diagnosis. Points on this clonotype: Its antigen is undetermined.

Amplified TCR beta CDR3 regions derived from RNA transcripts. A first-round RT-PCR of the TCR CDR3 used the HTBI primer set. One entry per CDR3 protein, called by TCRdb with MiXCR from the multiplex PCR reads. The data contain a few hundred thousand distinct CDR3 sequences, 15% to 19% of them singletons. The sequencing input was blood. The TCR originated in a woman between 18 and 30 years old with Graves' hyperthyroidism that later progressed to Graves' ophthalmopathy.

Written as DNA, the CDR3 is TGCAGTGCTCGGACGGCTAACTATGGCTACACCTTC. It codes for CSARTANYGYTF. V is TRBV20-1 and J is TRBJ1-2; the D is unclear. The V gene's germline CDR1 is DFQATT and CDR2 SNEGSKA (reference sequence). V was cut by 5 bases and J by 0 bases, with 7 bases left in between. This CDR3 is 12 amino acids long.